Below are 22 T cell receptor beta chains sequenced from a single sample in a study of T cell responses to AZD1222 COVID-19 vaccine. The table came from immunoSEQ multiplex PCR; TCRdb's copy has only in-frame clones and leaves some out. The profile shows roughly 150,000 clones, 90% to 95% of them singletons. Source: peripheral blood, taken 28 days after the second AZD1222 dose. These receptors originate from an adult who received the AZD1222 COVID-19 vaccine.

V is TRBV28 and J is TRBJ1-2, with D unclear. Germline lookup yields CDR1 MDHEN and CDR2 SYDVKM. V lost 7 bases and J lost 4, with 10 bases in between. The CDR3 consists of 12 residues. This chain's CDR3 is CASKVSPYGYTF. CDR3 bases: TGTGCCAGCAAGGTGTCTCCCTATGGCTACACCTTC.

V usage is TRBV28 and J usage is TRBJ2-7; perhaps TRBD2 as D (6 bases). V lost 3 bases, J lost 1 base, and 13 bases lay in between. The CDR3 loop spans 15 amino acids. Germline loops: CDR1 MDHEN, CDR2 SYDVKM. DNA of the CDR3: TGTGCCAGCAGTTTCCTTGAGACTAGTTCCTACGAGCAGTACTTC. Encoded protein: CASSFLETSSYEQYF.

V gene TRBV27 combines with J gene TRBJ2-1, with 11 bases lining up with TRBD2. V dropped 7 bases and J dropped 4; count of bases not matched to a gene: 9. The germline V gene encodes CDR1 MNHEY and CDR2 SMNVEV (reference sequence). There are 16 residues in the CDR3. CDR3 in amino acids: CASTTGGLADYNEQFF. Written as DNA, the CDR3 is TGTGCCAGCACCACAGGGGGACTAGCGGATTACAATGAGCAGTTCTTC.

This rearrangement joins TRBV29-1 to TRBJ1-1; a weak D match, TRBD1 (6 bases). CDR3 size: 12 residues. The germline V gene has CDR1 SQVTM and CDR2 ANQGSEA. V lost 7 bases, J lost 5 bases, and 14 bases lay in between. CDR3 residues: CSALKGETEAFF. CDR3 nucleotides: TGCAGCGCTCTAAAGGGGGAAACTGAAGCTTTCTTT. The full variable domain, in which reference TRBV29-1 and TRBJ1-1 provide the parts outside the CDR3, is SAVISQKPSRDICQRGTSLTIQCQVDSQVTMMFWYRQQPGQSLTLIATANQGSEATYESGFVIDKFPISRPNLTFSTLTVSNMSPEDSSIYLCSALKGETEAFFGQGTRLTVV.

The chain joins TRBV19 to TRBJ1-1; 8 bases are shared with TRBD1. This CDR3 spans 13 amino acids. Per the germline V gene, CDR1 is LNHDA and CDR2 is SQIVND (reference sequence). V trimming: 5 bases; J trimming: 6 bases; junction bases outside the gene matches: 5. The DNA of the CDR3 is TGTGCCAGTAGTGCGCAGGGGGCGGCTGAAGCTTTCTTT. Its protein is CASSAQGAAEAFF.

The chain employs TRBV10-3 and TRBJ1-1; perhaps TRBD1 as D (6 bases). The CDR3 is 14 residues long. Trimming pared 3 bases from V and 7 bases from J, leaving 15 bases between. Germline V lookup: CDR1 ENHRY, CDR2 SYGVKD. CDR3 sequence: CAISDSRRGIEAFF. DNA for the CDR3: TGTGCCATCAGTGATTCTCGAAGGGGGATTGAAGCTTTCTTT.

The V gene is TRBV6-5, the J gene TRBJ2-5; TRBD1 or TRBD2 may be the D gene (5 bases each). This CDR3 has 13 amino acids. Germline loops: CDR1 MNHEY, CDR2 SVGAGI. The V gene lost 5 bases and the J gene lost 4 bases, with 11 bases spanning the gap. DNA of the CDR3: TGTGCCAGCAGTCCCCCTGGGGGAGAGACCCAGTACTTC. Translated, it gives CASSPPGGETQYF.

This clone was seen just once. The chain employs TRBV7-9 and TRBJ2-1; TRBD1 is a possible D gene (6 bases). The germline V gene encodes CDR1 SEHNR and CDR2 FQNEAQ (reference sequence). V gave up 8 bases and J gave up 10 bases, with 12 bases separating them. The CDR3 is made up of 11 amino acids. CDR3 sequence reads: CASLGGNEQFF. CDR3 bases: TGTGCCAGCCTTGGGGGCAACGAGCAGTTCTTC.

The CDR3 coding sequence is TGTGCCTGGAGTGTTGGGGTAGCAGGCGATGAGCAGTTCTTC. Residues: CAWSVGVAGDEQFF. The chain employs TRBV30 and TRBJ2-1; D remains ambiguous. Between the trimmed V and J ends, which lost 0 bases and 8 bases, there was a span of 14 bases. The CDR3 loop spans 14 amino acids. Germline V gene data show CDR1 as GTSNPN and CDR2 as SVGIG (reference sequence).

The chain combines TRBV10-3 with TRBJ2-1; D might be TRBD2 (5 bases). Germline values: CDR1 ENHRY, CDR2 SYGVKD. The CDR3 contains 14 residues. V was trimmed by 2 bases and J by 6 bases, leaving 11 bases between them. CDR3: CAISEKTMRNEQFF. The DNA for the CDR3 is TGTGCCATCAGTGAGAAGACTATGCGCAATGAGCAGTTCTTC.

The rearrangement links TRBV5-1 to TRBJ2-1; TRBD2 matches at 10 bases. J lost 7 bases, V lost 8 bases, and 12 bases had no gene match. CDR3 size: 15 residues. Germline V gene data show CDR1 as SGHRS and CDR2 as YFSETQ. This CDR3 is CASTLAGGTRNEQFF. As DNA, the CDR3 is TGCGCCAGTACTTTAGCGGGAGGAACTAGGAATGAGCAGTTCTTC.

The rearrangement uses TRBV5-6 and TRBJ2-7; 7 nucleotides agree with TRBD1. The CDR3 contains 14 residues. With V trimmed by 4 bases and J by 3 bases, 7 bases remained unmatched. CDR1 and CDR2 from the germline V gene are SGHDT and YYEEEE. CDR3 bases: TGTGCCAGCAGCGTGGGACAGAACGACTACGAGCAGTACTTC. Encoded protein: CASSVGQNDYEQYF.

This clone occurred once. The rearrangement links TRBV28 to TRBJ1-3; no clear D gene. Germline V gene data show CDR1 as MDHEN and CDR2 as SYDVKM. This CDR3 has 16 amino acids. Deletions cut 3 bases from V and 0 bases from J, with 12 bases between. CDR3: CASSFFEGYSGNTIYF. Here the CDR3 DNA reads TGTGCCAGCAGTTTTTTTGAAGGTTACTCTGGAAACACCATATATTTT.

The V and J genes are TRBV6-5 and TRBJ1-5; D is ambiguous. V lost 1 base and J lost 4, with 8 bases in between. The CDR3 covers 14 residues. Germline CDR1 MNHEY, CDR2 SVGAGI. The DNA of the CDR3 is TGTGCCAGCAGTTACTTGGGCCCAAATCAGCCCCAGCATTTT. It is translated as CASSYLGPNQPQHF.

This chain links TRBV5-1 with TRBJ2-3, with 10 bases matching TRBD2. Per germline, CDR1 SGHRS and CDR2 YFSETQ. The V segment lost 1 base and the J segment 4 bases; nucleotides outside the gene matches: 12. The CDR3 is 18 residues long. CDR3 coding DNA: TGCGCCAGCAGCTTGTCAGGTCGGCTAGCGGGAGTAGCAGATACGCAGTATTTT. Translated: CASSLSGRLAGVADTQYF.

J is TRBJ2-1 and V is TRBV12-5; 10 nucleotides agree with TRBD2. The CDR3 runs to 17 residues. J was trimmed by 7 bases and V by 2 bases; bases with no gene match: 11. Germline CDR1 is LGHNT and CDR2 is FRNRAP. The CDR3 is CASGLWPAGGPRNEQFF. In DNA form, the CDR3 reads TGTGCTAGTGGTTTGTGGCCAGCGGGAGGGCCTAGGAATGAGCAGTTCTTC.

CDR3 nucleotide sequence: TGCGCCAGCAGCCCCACCGGGACAGGGCCATACGAGCAGTACTTC. Translating it yields CASSPTGTGPYEQYF. V is TRBV4-1 and J is TRBJ2-7, with 9 bases that match TRBD1. This CDR3 is built from 15 residues. V shed 4 bases, J shed 4 bases, and the junction held 8 bases outside the gene matches. Germline CDR1 is MGHRA and CDR2 is YSYEKL.

The V call is TRBV12-5, the J call TRBJ2-7; 8 bases line up with TRBD2. Germline V gene sequence: CDR1 LGHNT, CDR2 FRNRAP. The CDR3 runs 15 residues. The J segment lost 5 bases and the V segment lost 4 bases, leaving 10 bases of the junction unmatched. The chain's CDR3 is CASGSSAGVLHEQYF. CDR3 DNA sequence: TGTGCTAGTGGTTCCTCAGCGGGGGTCCTTCACGAGCAGTACTTC.

This clone was counted once. J is TRBJ1-2 and V is TRBV21-1. TRBV21-1 counts as a pseudogene. The CDR3 contains 12 residues. The CDR3 loop is CASSRRVAGYTF. The CDR3 DNA reads as TGTGCCAGCAGCAGAAGGGTCGCAGGCTACACCTTC.

The genes are TRBV19 and TRBJ1-5; D unclear. V lost 1 base, J lost 6 bases, and 7 bases lay in between. The germline gives CDR1 LNHDA, CDR2 SQIVND (reference sequence). The CDR3 spans 13 residues. DNA for the CDR3: TGTGCCAGTAGTATAGCTTGGGGTCAGCCCCAGCATTTT. Encoded protein: CASSIAWGQPQHF.

This chain connects TRBV30 to TRBJ2-3, with 9 bases that match TRBD2. V shed 6 bases and J 5 bases; nucleotides not matched to a gene: 9. Germline V lookup: CDR1 GTSNPN, CDR2 SVGIG (reference sequence). The CDR3 length is 14 residues. The CDR3 nucleotides are TGTGCCTGCCAGCTAGCGGGATGGGGAGATACGCAGTATTTT. As protein: CACQLAGWGDTQYF.

In its sample, this clone was seen once. V is TRBV2 and J is TRBJ2-7; tentatively, D is TRBD1 (5 bases). The CDR3 length is 14 residues. Looked up from germline, CDR1 is SNHLY and CDR2 is FYNNEI. V lost 7 bases and J lost 0, with 13 bases in between. The CDR3 sequence is CASTARGSSYEQYF. The CDR3 DNA reads as TGTGCCAGCACAGCAAGGGGCAGCTCCTACGAGCAGTACTTC.